This TCR beta chain was captured by sequencing in a study of T cells in Graves' hyperthyroidism and ophthalmopathy. Study-wide results and caveats: Ophthalmopathy was predicted by the model a median of around 5.9 months ahead of onset. A model of 13 V-J features distinguished ophthalmopathy from stable hyperthyroidism.

A word on this clonotype: The antigen is unknown.

The TCR beta CDR3 regions underwent amplification using RNA transcripts as the source. First-round RT-PCR with HTBI primers amplified the TCR CDR3 region. TCRdb called the multiplex PCR reads again in MiXCR, with one record for every CDR3 protein. There are 350,000 or so distinct CDR3 sequences in the sample; around a sixth occur only once, and approximately 54% lies in the top ten. After removal of 0 bases from V and 5 bases from J, the junction contained 7 bases not matched to a gene. Germline loops: CDR1 DFQATT, CDR2 SNEGSKA (reference sequence). The CDR3 length is 16 residues. Graves' hyperthyroidism showing no ophthalmopathy progression within 18 months was considered stable.

Sequencing was carried out using blood. The chain is built from TRBV20-1 and TRBJ2-1; TRBD1 aligns across 10 bases. This TCR was recovered from a woman aged 50 to 60 with Graves' hyperthyroidism. CDR3 coding DNA: TGCAGTGCTAGAGACTATCTTGGGACAGGGGACAATGAGCAGTTCTTC. Translation gives CSARDYLGTGDNEQFF.